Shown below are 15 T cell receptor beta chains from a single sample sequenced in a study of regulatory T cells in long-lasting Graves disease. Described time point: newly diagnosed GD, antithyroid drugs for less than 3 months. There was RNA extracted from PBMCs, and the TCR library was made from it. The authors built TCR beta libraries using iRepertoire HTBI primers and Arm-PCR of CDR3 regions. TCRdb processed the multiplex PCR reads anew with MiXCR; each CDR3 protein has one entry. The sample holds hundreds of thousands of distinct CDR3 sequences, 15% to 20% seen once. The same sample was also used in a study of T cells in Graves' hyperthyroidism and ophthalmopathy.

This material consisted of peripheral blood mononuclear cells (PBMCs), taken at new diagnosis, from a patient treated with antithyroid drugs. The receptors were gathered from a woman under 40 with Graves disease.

The CDR3 region is CASSLNGVPSGANVLTF. CDR3 DNA: TGTGCCAGCAGCTTAAACGGTGTGCCCTCTGGGGCCAACGTCCTGACTTTC. The chain employs TRBV11-3 and TRBJ2-6; D gene unclear. Trimming took off 2 bases at V and 0 bases at J, with 11 bases between the two ends. The germline gives CDR1 SGHNT, CDR2 YENEEA. This CDR3 comprises 17 residues.

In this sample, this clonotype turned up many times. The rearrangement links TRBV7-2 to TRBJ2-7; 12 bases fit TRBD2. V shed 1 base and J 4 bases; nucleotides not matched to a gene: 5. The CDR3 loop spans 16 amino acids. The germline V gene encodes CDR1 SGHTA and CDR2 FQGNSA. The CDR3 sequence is CASSLVGLAGGYEQYF. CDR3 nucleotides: TGTGCCAGCAGCTTAGTTGGCCTAGCGGGAGGGTACGAGCAGTACTTC.

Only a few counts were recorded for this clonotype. This CDR3 is CASRRTGGISPLHF. The CDR3, as DNA: TGTGCCAGCAGGCGGACAGGGGGCATATCACCCCTCCACTTT. V gene TRBV3-1 combines with J gene TRBJ1-6; 11 nucleotides agree with TRBD1. J gave up 10 bases and V 6 bases, and 5 bases lay outside the gene matches. This CDR3 region has 14 residues. The germline CDR1 and CDR2 sequences are LGHDT and YNNKEL (reference sequence). Drawing the rest from reference TRBV3-1 and TRBJ1-6, the complete variable domain is DTAVSQTPKYLVTQMGNDKSIKCEQNLGHDTMYWYKQDSKKFLKIMFSYNNKELIINETVPNRFSPKSPDKAHLNLHINSLELGDSAVYFCASRRTGGISPLHFGNGTRLTVT.

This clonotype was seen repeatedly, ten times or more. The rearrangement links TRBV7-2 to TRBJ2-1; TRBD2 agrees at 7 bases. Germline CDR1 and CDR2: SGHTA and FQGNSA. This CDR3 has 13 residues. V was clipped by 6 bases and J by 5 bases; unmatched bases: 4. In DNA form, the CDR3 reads TGTGCCAGCAGAGGCGGGAGTGACAATGAGCAGTTCTTC. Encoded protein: CASRGGSDNEQFF.

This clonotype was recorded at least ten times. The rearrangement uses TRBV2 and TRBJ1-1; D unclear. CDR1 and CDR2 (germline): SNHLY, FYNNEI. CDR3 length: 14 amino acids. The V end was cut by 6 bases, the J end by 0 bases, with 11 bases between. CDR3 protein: CASRAGIVNTEAFF. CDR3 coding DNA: TGTGCCAGCAGAGCGGGAATTGTGAACACTGAAGCTTTCTTT.

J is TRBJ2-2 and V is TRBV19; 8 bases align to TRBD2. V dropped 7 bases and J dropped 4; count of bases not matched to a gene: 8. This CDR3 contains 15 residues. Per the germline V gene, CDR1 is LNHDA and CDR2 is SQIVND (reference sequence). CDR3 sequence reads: CASTIDGGATGELFF. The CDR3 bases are TGTGCCAGTACTATCGACGGGGGGGCCACCGGGGAGCTGTTTTTT. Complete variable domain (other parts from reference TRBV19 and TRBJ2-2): DGGITQSPKYLFRKEGQNVTLSCEQNLNHDAMYWYRQDPGQGLRLIYYSQIVNDFQKGDIAEGYSVSREKKESFPLTVTSAQKNPTAFYLCASTIDGGATGELFFGEGSRLTVL.

DNA of the CDR3: TGTGCCAGCAATTTCCCTAGCGGATACAATGAGCAGTTCTTC. It yields the protein CASNFPSGYNEQFF. The chain links TRBV28 to TRBJ2-1, with 7 positions matching TRBD2. The germline V gene has CDR1 MDHEN and CDR2 SYDVKM. This CDR3 comprises 14 residues. Trimming at V came to 7 bases and at J to 4 bases, leaving 7 bases not matched to a gene.

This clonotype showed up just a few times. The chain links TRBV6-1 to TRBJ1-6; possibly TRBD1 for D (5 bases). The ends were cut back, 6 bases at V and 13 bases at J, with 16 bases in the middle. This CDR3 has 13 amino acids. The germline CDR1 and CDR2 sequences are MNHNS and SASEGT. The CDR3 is CASSRGGESPLHF. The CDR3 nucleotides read TGTGCCAGCAGCCGGGGGGGGGAGTCTCCCCTCCACTTT.

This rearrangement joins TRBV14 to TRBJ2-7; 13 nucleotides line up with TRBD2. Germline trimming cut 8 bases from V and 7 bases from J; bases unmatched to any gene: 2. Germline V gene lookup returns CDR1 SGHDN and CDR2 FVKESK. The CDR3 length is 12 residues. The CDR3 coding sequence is TGTGCCAGCGGACTAGCGGGAGCAGAGCAGTACTTC. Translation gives CASGLAGAEQYF.

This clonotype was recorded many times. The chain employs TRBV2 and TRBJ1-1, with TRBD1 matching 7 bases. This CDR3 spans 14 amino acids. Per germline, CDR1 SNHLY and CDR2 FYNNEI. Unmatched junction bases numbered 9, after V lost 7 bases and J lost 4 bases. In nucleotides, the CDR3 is TGTGCCAGCATCGGAAACAGGGGTCCCACTGAAGCTTTCTTT. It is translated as CASIGNRGPTEAFF. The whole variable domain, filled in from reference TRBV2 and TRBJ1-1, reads EPEVTQTPSHQVTQMGQEVILRCVPISNHLYFYWYRQILGQKVEFLVSFYNNEISEKSEIFDDQFSVERPDGSNFTLKIRSTKLEDSAMYFCASIGNRGPTEAFFGQGTRLTVV.

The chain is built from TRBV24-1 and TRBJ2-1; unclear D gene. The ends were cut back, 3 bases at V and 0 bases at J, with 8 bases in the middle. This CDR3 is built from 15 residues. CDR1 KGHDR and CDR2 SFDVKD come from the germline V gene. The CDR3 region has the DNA TGTGCCACCAGTGATATGTCCCGCTCCTACAATGAGCAGTTCTTC. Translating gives CATSDMSRSYNEQFF.

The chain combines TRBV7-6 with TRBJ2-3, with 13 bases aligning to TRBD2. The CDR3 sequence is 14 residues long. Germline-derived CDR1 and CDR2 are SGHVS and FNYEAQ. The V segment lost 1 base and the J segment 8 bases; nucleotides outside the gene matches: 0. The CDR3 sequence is CASSLGTSGSTQYF. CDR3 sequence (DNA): TGTGCCAGCAGCTTAGGGACTAGCGGGAGTACGCAGTATTTT.

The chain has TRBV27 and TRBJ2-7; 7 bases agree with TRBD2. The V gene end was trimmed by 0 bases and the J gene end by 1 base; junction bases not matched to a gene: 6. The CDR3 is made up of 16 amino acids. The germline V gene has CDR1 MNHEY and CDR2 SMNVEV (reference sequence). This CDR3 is CASSLSAGDVSYEQYF. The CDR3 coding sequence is TGTGCCAGCAGTTTATCTGCGGGAGACGTTTCCTACGAGCAGTACTTC.

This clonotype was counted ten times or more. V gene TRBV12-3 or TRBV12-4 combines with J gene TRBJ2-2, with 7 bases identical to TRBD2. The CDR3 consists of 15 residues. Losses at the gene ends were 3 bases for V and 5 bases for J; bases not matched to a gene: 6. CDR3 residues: CASSFFRAGTGELFF. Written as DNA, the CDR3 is TGTGCCAGCAGTTTTTTTCGAGCGGGGACCGGGGAGCTGTTTTTT.

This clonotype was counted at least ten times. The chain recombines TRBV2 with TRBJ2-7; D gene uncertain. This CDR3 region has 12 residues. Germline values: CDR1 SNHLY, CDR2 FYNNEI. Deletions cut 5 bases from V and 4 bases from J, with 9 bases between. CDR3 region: CASSPRLYEQYF. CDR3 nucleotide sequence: TGTGCCAGCAGTCCTAGACTTTACGAGCAGTACTTC.